These T cell receptor beta chains were read from a single sample in a study of STAT5B mutations in CD4+ large granular lymphocyte leukemia. Assay used: immunoSEQ multiplex PCR; TCRdb lists only in-frame clones, some missing. Altogether thousands of clones are present, about 70% being singletons, with the ten largest covering less than 80%. The sequencing input was PBMCs. The receptors were sampled from a woman aged 55-70 years with CD4+ T-cell large granular lymphocyte leukemia. Each CDR3 is given with its conserved first and last residue. A D gene is named only where the DNA matches it firmly. Some rows have no size entry. The others give once, few or many, or a class for an expanded clone.

D,size,V,J,DNA,CDR3
TRBD1,NA,TRBV18,TRBJ1-3,TGTGCCAGCTCACAAGACAGGGCCCTCGGAAACACCATATATTTT,CASSQDRALGNTIYF
NA,NA,TRBV5-4,TRBJ2-1,TGTGCCAGCATGTCGCCGGGATCCCTCCACAATGAGCAGTTCTTC,CASMSPGSLHNEQFF
NA,NA,TRBV5-1,TRBJ2-7,TGCGCCAGCAGCTTGGTAGGGTCCGTCTACGAGCAGTACTTC,CASSLVGSVYEQYF
NA,NA,TRBV2,TRBJ1-4,TGTGCCAGCAGACTCGGACAGCGCGGAGAAAAACTGTTTTTT,CASRLGQRGEKLFF
TRBD1,NA,TRBV7-8,TRBJ1-1,TGTGCCAGCAGCGACCGGACAGGGGGCGGCACTGAAGCTTTCTTT,CASSDRTGGGTEAFF
NA,NA,TRBV11-2,TRBJ2-3,TGTGCCAGCAGCACGAAGGGCCAAGATACGCAGTATTTT,CASSTKGQDTQYF
NA,NA,TRBV2,TRBJ1-1,TGTGCCAGCAGTGGGACACCCGATGAAGCTTTCTTT,CASSGTPDEAFF
NA,few,TRBV10-3,TRBJ1-1,TGTGCCATCAGGGCAGCAGGATTGAACACTGAAGCTTTCTTT,CAIRAAGLNTEAFF
TRBD2,NA,TRBV27,TRBJ2-1,TGTGCCAGCAGCATCGCTGGACTAGCGGGAGTGGGGGCCTACAATGAGCAGTTCTTC,CASSIAGLAGVGAYNEQFF
TRBD2,NA,TRBV11-2,TRBJ2-1,TGTGCCAGCAGCTTAGGGCCTCTAGCGGGTATCAATGAGCAGTTCTTC,CASSLGPLAGINEQFF
NA,NA,TRBV19,TRBJ2-7,TGTGCCAGTAGTCGGACTGAAACCTCCTACGAGCAGTACTTC,CASSRTETSYEQYF
NA,NA,TRBV2,TRBJ1-3,TGTGCCAGCAGTGACCCTTACCGGGCTGGAAACACCATATATTTT,CASSDPYRAGNTIYF
NA,few,TRBV14,TRBJ1-1,TGTGCCAGCAGCCAAGCCCGGACGACTGAAGCTTTCTTT,CASSQARTTEAFF
NA,once,TRBV5-4,TRBJ2-3,TGTGCCAGCAGCTCCAACCCCGCCTCAGATACGCAGTATTTT,CASSSNPASDTQYF
NA,NA,TRBV7-9,TRBJ2-1,TGTGCCGGGGGGCGAGCCTACAATGAGCAGTTCTTC,CAGGRAYNEQFF
TRBD1,NA,TRBV2,TRBJ1-5,TGTGCCAGCAGCGAGGACAGGGTTGGCAATCAGCCCCAGCATTTT,CASSEDRVGNQPQHF
NA,NA,TRBV19,TRBJ1-6,TGTGCCAGTAGTATAGGAACAGGGCCTGTCCACTTT,CASSIGTGPVHF
TRBD1,NA,TRBV2,TRBJ1-2,TGTGCCAGCAGTGAGACAGGGCGAGGGAACTATGGCTACACCTTC,CASSETGRGNYGYTF
NA,NA,TRBV5-5,TRBJ1-2,TGTGCCAGCAGCTTGGCCGGAGGCTACACCTTC,CASSLAGGYTF
TRBD2,NA,TRBV5-1,TRBJ2-2,TGCGCCAGCAGCTTGGAACCTAGCGGGAACACCGGGGAGCTGTTTTTT,CASSLEPSGNTGELFF
NA,NA,TRBV27,TRBJ1-1,TGTGCCAGCAGGAAACCCGGGGAAAGGACTGAAGCTTTCTTT,CASRKPGERTEAFF
TRBD1,NA,TRBV7-9,TRBJ1-4,TGTGCCAGCAGCTTTGAGGGGGCAGGGGAAAAACTGTTTTTT,CASSFEGAGEKLFF
NA,NA,TRBV18,TRBJ1-1,TGTGCCAGCTCACCACGGGGATCCACTGAAGCTTTCTTT,CASSPRGSTEAFF
NA,once,TRBV6-5,TRBJ2-5,TGTGCCAGCAGTTCCGGGCTTGGGACCCAGTACTTC,CASSSGLGTQYF
TRBD2,NA,TRBV7-7,TRBJ2-1,TGTGCCAGCAGCACAGGAGCGGGGGGGCGAAATGAGCAGTTCTTC,CASSTGAGGRNEQFF
NA,few,TRBV7-9,TRBJ2-5,TGTGCCAGCAGCCAGGAGGGAGAGACCCAGTACTTC,CASSQEGETQYF
TRBD2,NA,TRBV2,TRBJ2-3,TGTGCCAGCAGTGAGCGGACTAGCGGGAGCACAGGGGGCACAGATACGCAGTATTTT,CASSERTSGSTGGTDTQYF
NA,NA,TRBV7-2,TRBJ2-1,TGTGCCAGCAGCTTAGTAGCACTAGCTCAAGCCTACAATGAGCAGTTCTTC,CASSLVALAQAYNEQFF
NA,NA,TRBV18,TRBJ1-3,TGTGCCAGCTCACCTCCCTCGAGCTCTGGAAACACCATATATTTT,CASSPPSSSGNTIYF
TRBD1,NA,TRBV7-2,TRBJ1-4,TGTGCCAGCAGCTTAGATGGGACAGGCGAAAAACTGTTTTTT,CASSLDGTGEKLFF
TRBD1,NA,TRBV9,TRBJ2-3,TGTGCCAGCAGCGGGACTTTGACAGGGCCGGTGTCAGATACGCAGTATTTT,CASSGTLTGPVSDTQYF
NA,NA,TRBV28,TRBJ2-3,TGTGCCAGCAGTTTCCTATCAGGCACAGATACGCAGTATTTT,CASSFLSGTDTQYF
NA,NA,TRBV21-1,TRBJ1-1,TGTGCCAGCAGCCGACGACAGAACACTGAAGCTTTCTTT,CASSRRQNTEAFF
TRBD2,NA,TRBV11-3,TRBJ2-3,TGTGCCAGCAGCTTAGAGGGGACTAGCGGGCCAACGCAGTATTTT,CASSLEGTSGPTQYF
NA,NA,TRBV6-1,TRBJ1-1,TGTGCCAGCAGGTTAGGGACGGGCACTGAAGCTTTCTTT,CASRLGTGTEAFF
NA,once,TRBV7-2,TRBJ1-3,TGTGCCAGCAGCTTAGGAGGGTTAGGAAACACCATATATTTT,CASSLGGLGNTIYF
NA,NA,TRBV7-6,TRBJ2-3,TGTGCCAGCAGCTTAGCCGGGACGGGGGATACGCAGTATTTT,CASSLAGTGDTQYF
TRBD2,NA,TRBV4-1,TRBJ2-7,TGCGCCAGCAGCGAAGCGGGAGAGATCTACGAGCAGTACTTC,CASSEAGEIYEQYF
NA,NA,TRBV5-1,TRBJ1-1,TGCGCCAGCAGCTTGGTTGAGGGAACGGGAGCTTTCTTT,CASSLVEGTGAFF
TRBD1,NA,TRBV7-2,TRBJ1-5,TGTGCCAGCAGCTTAGCCGGGACAGGGGGTTTGAGGTCGCCCCAGCATTTT,CASSLAGTGGLRSPQHF
NA,NA,TRBV30,TRBJ1-1,TGTGCCTGGACTTTGGAGGTTCGGGCTTTCTTT,CAWTLEVRAFF
NA,few,TRBV7-9,TRBJ1-3,TGTGCCAGCAGCCCCAGGCCTTACTCTGGAAACACCATATATTTT,CASSPRPYSGNTIYF
TRBD1,NA,TRBV27,TRBJ2-5,TGTGCCAGCAGTTTAGGACAGGGGGCACGGGAGACCCAGTACTTC,CASSLGQGARETQYF
NA,once,TRBV27,TRBJ1-1,TGTGCCAGCAGTTTCGGGGCGCGGGGTACTGAAGCTTTCTTT,CASSFGARGTEAFF
NA,once,TRBV7-2,TRBJ1-2,TGTGCCAGCAGCTTATCCCGGGACAAGGGTGGCTACACCTTC,CASSLSRDKGGYTF
NA,NA,TRBV2,TRBJ2-7,TGTGCCAGCAGATGGCGGGACAGTGCCTACGAGCAGTACTTC,CASRWRDSAYEQYF
NA,NA,TRBV7-2,TRBJ2-5,TGTGCCAGCAGCTTAGACAGCCCGGGGACCCAGTACTTC,CASSLDSPGTQYF
TRBD2,NA,TRBV11-3,TRBJ2-3,TGTGCCAGCAGTATAGCGGGGACAACTAGCACAGATACGCAGTATTTT,CASSIAGTTSTDTQYF